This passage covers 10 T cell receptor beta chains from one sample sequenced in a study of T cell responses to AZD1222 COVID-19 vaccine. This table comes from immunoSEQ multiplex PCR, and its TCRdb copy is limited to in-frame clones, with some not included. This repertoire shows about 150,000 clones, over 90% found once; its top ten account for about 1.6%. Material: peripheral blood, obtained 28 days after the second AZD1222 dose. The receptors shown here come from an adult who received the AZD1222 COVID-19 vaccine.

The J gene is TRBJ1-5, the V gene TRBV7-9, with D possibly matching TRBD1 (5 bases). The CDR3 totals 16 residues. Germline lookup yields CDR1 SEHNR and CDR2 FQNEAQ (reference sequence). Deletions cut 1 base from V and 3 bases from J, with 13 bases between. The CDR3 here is CASSLDGGDFNQPQHF. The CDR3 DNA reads TGTGCCAGCAGCTTAGACGGGGGGGACTTCAATCAGCCCCAGCATTTT.

This CDR3 is CASSLTVNTGELFF. The CDR3 DNA reads TGCGCCAGCAGCTTAACGGTGAACACCGGGGAGCTGTTTTTT. The V gene is TRBV5-1, the J gene TRBJ2-2; D gene unclear. V lost 2 bases and J 1 base, leaving 6 bases between the germline ends. Germline CDR1 and CDR2: SGHRS and YFSETQ. The CDR3 loop spans 14 amino acids. The variable domain in full, completed from reference TRBV5-1 and TRBJ2-2, reads KAGVTQTPRYLIKTRGQQVTLSCSPISGHRSVSWYQQTPGQGLQFLFEYFSETQRNKGNFPGRFSGRQFSNSRSEMNVSTLELGDSALYLCASSLTVNTGELFFGEGSRLTVL.

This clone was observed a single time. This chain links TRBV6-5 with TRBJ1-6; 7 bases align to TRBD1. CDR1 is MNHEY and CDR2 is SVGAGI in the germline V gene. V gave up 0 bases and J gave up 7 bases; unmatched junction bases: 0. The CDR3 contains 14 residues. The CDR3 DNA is TGTGCCAGCAGTTACTCAGGGGGCAATTCACCCCTCCACTTT. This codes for CASSYSGGNSPLHF.

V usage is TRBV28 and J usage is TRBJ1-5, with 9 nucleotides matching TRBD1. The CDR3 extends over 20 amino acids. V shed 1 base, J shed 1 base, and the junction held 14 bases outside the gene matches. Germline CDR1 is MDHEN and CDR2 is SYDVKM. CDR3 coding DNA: TGTGCCAGCAGTTTATCTGAGTACAGGGGGCTCCCCCGCAGCAATCAGCCCCAGCATTTT. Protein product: CASSLSEYRGLPRSNQPQHF.

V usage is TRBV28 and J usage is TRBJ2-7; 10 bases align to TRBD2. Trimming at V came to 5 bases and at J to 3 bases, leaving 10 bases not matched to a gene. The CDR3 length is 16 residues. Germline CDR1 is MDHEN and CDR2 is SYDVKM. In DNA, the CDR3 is TGTGCCAGCAGTCAAACTGGAGGACTAGCGGACTACGAGCAGTACTTC. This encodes CASSQTGGLADYEQYF.

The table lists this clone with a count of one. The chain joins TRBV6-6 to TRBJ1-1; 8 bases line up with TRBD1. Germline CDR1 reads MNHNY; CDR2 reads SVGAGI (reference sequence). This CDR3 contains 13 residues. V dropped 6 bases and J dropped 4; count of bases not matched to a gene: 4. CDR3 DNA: TGTGCCAGCAGCTGGGACAGGAGCACTGAAGCTTTCTTT. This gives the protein CASSWDRSTEAFF.

CDR3 in amino acids: CASSQDRGLVYTGELFF. In DNA form, the CDR3 reads TGCGCCAGCAGCCAAGATAGGGGACTAGTGTACACCGGGGAGCTGTTTTTT. The V and J genes are TRBV4-1 and TRBJ2-2, with 8 bases fitting TRBD2. From germline, CDR1 is MGHRA and CDR2 YSYEKL. The ends lost 0 bases at V and 3 bases at J; junction bases unmatched: 6. The CDR3 spans 17 residues.

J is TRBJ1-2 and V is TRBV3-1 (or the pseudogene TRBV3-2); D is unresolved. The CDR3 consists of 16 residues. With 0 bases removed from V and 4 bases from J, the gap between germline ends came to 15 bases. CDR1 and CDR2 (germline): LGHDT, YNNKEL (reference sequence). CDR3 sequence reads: CASSQDGAGTSYGYTF. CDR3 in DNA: TGTGCCAGCAGCCAAGATGGTGCGGGAACCTCCTATGGCTACACCTTC.

CDR3 DNA: TGCGCCAGCAGAACAGGAGATTCCCGCAATCAGCCCCAGCATTTT. It yields the protein CASRTGDSRNQPQHF. The chain carries TRBV10-1 and TRBJ1-5, with D possibly TRBD1 on 5 matching bases. CDR3 length: 15 amino acids. Germline loops: CDR1 WNHNN, CDR2 SYGVQD (reference sequence). Trimming removed 6 bases at V and 2 bases at J, with 14 bases between.

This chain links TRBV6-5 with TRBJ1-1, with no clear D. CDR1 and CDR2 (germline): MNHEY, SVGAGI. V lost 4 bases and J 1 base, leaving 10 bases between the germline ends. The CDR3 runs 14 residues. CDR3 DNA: TGTGCCAGCAGTTTCGCCTCACAGAACACTGAAGCTTTCTTT. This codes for CASSFASQNTEAFF.